This TCR beta chain was documented in a study of metastatic and nonmetastatic thyroid tumors. Study-level background: Malignant and benign thyroid patients had repertoires compared in peripheral blood and tumor or nodule tissue. Study-level findings and limits: Reportedly, malignant thyroid tumors had significantly higher TCR beta diversity than benign nodules, in blood and tumor.

This CDR3 is 13 amino acids long. The ends were cut back, 5 bases at V and 7 bases at J, with 12 bases in the middle. Germline assignment: CDR1 MNHEY and CDR2 SVGEGT. By share, this clone counts as medium-sized. The antigen remains undetermined. The authors' processing: For papillary thyroid cancer, a distant-metastasis classifier was constructed from CDR3 differences observed across clinicopathological groups. With MiXCR, TCRdb reprocessed the PCR reads. In this record, the V and J calls reflect TCRdb's handling and not the investigators' own analysis. The repertoire has 15,000 to 20,000 clones, 9.5% to 15% of them found once; the top ten carry roughly 31%. Every patient was untreated before thyroid surgery.

The specimen sequenced was blood. The TCR originated in a female donor with papillary thyroid cancer or a benign thyroid nodule (not recorded which). Some clones in this sample may be carry-over from other donors' samples. J is TRBJ1-5 and V is TRBV6-2 or TRBV6-3; D possibly corresponds to TRBD1 (6 bases). CDR3 DNA: TGTGCCAGCAGTACAGGGATTTTCCAGCCCCAGCATTTT. Translating it yields CASSTGIFQPQHF.